One and the same sample provided the 10 T cell receptor beta chains below, sequenced in a study of T cell repertoires in cytomegalovirus infection. Using its own MiXCR run on the reads, TCRdb lists one record per CDR3 protein. This table has about 360,000 distinct CDR3 sequences, less than 20% appearing once. Specimen: PBMCs. The receptors were gathered from a human donor in good health (CMV status not recorded). Some clones in this sample may be carry-over from other donors' samples.

A few counts support this clonotype. The J gene is TRBJ2-7, the V gene TRBV20-1, with D perhaps TRBD2 (5 bases). V lost 4 bases and J 3 bases, leaving 19 bases between the germline ends. The CDR3 covers 15 residues. CDR1 is DFQATT and CDR2 is SNEGSKA in the germline V gene (reference sequence). The CDR3 region has the DNA TGCAGTGCTATGGACTTGTCCTCGAGCGACTACGAGCAGTACTTC. Protein product: CSAMDLSSSDYEQYF.

This clonotype was counted many times. The chain links TRBV7-2 to TRBJ2-3; D is possibly TRBD2 (5 bases). V lost 1 base and J lost 1, with 9 bases in between. Germline V CDR1 and CDR2: SGHTA, FQGNSA. The CDR3 is 15 residues long. The CDR3 here is CASSLDRGGTDTQYF. CDR3 coding DNA: TGTGCCAGCAGCTTAGACCGGGGTGGCACAGATACGCAGTATTTT. The full variable domain, rest sourced from reference TRBV7-2 and TRBJ2-3, is GAGVSQSPSNKVTEKGKDVELRCDPISGHTALYWYRQSLGQGLEFLIYFQGNSAPDKSGLPSDRFSAERTGGSVSTLTIQRTQQEDSAVYLCASSLDRGGTDTQYFGPGTRLTVL.

In its sample, this clonotype was seen many times. V and J are TRBV7-8 and TRBJ1-5; D might be TRBD1 (5 bases). V was cut by 5 bases and J by 4 bases, with 15 bases left in between. Per the germline V gene, CDR1 is SGHVS and CDR2 is FQNEAQ. The length of the CDR3 is 15 residues. In DNA, the CDR3 is TGTGCCAGCAGCGCCGGTACAGGACCTAATCAGCCCCAGCATTTT. As protein: CASSAGTGPNQPQHF.

This clonotype came up a few times. V is TRBV12-3 or TRBV12-4 and J is TRBJ1-5; D is unclear. Trimming took 3 bases from V and 6 from J, leaving 9 bases between them. The CDR3 is 13 amino acids. The CDR3: CASSLAEGQPQHF. CDR3 nucleotide sequence: TGTGCCAGCAGTTTGGCGGAAGGTCAGCCCCAGCATTTT.

Many counts were recorded for this clonotype. The chain joins TRBV7-2 to TRBJ1-2; D is possibly TRBD1 (5 bases). CDR1 is SGHTA and CDR2 is FQGNSA in the germline V gene. V lost 3 bases to trimming and J lost 4 bases, with 6 bases between them. This CDR3 spans 12 amino acids. CDR3 bases: TGTGCCAGCAGCTTCGGGGGCTATGGCTACACCTTC. Encoded protein: CASSFGGYGYTF.

The chain has TRBV6-2 or TRBV6-3 and TRBJ2-1, with D uncertain. CDR3 length: 18 residues. Deletions cut 2 bases from V and 10 bases from J, with 27 bases between. Germline-derived CDR1 and CDR2 are MNHEY and SVGEGT. In DNA, the CDR3 is TGTGCCAGCAGTTACCACCCCTTAGAGGCGTTTGAAATTAAAGAGCAGTTCTTC. Translating gives CASSYHPLEAFEIKEQFF.

This clonotype was seen ten or more times. In DNA form, the CDR3 reads TGTGCCAGCAGCTCCGAAGGCGGGGTTAACACTGAAGCTTTCTTT. Its protein is CASSSEGGVNTEAFF. The chain combines TRBV7-8 with TRBJ1-1; D is uncertain. CDR1 and CDR2 from the germline V gene are SGHVS and FQNEAQ. Trimming took 4 bases from V and 2 from J, leaving 14 bases between them. The CDR3 is 15 residues long.

A note on this clonotype: A much larger clonotype is one base distant, so this may be a read error. The rearrangement joins TRBV7-2 to TRBJ2-5; D unclear. Germline V gene data show CDR1 as SGHTA and CDR2 as FQGNSA. The CDR3 is made up of 15 amino acids. CDR3 bases: TGTGCCAGCAGCTTATTAGGGCAGATCCAAGAGGCCCAGTACTTC. This sequence encodes CASSLLGQIQEAQYF.

This clonotype appeared many times. The rearrangement uses TRBV10-3 and TRBJ2-3, with 11 bases that match TRBD1. V gave up 2 bases and J gave up 4 bases; unmatched junction bases: 2. The CDR3 has 15 amino acids. CDR1 is ENHRY, CDR2 SYGVKD, per germline. The CDR3 spells CAISEPGQGADTQYF. CDR3 bases: TGTGCCATCAGTGAGCCGGGACAGGGGGCAGATACGCAGTATTTT.

Comment on this clonotype: One end of the junction is discordant with germline, which a read error may explain. This chain connects TRBV20-1 to TRBJ1-4; maybe TRBD1 (6 bases). The germline CDR1 and CDR2 sequences are DFQATT and SNEGSKA (reference sequence). The CDR3 has 14 residues. CDR3 protein: CSARGGAKVEKLFF. The CDR3 nucleotides are TGCAGTGCTAGAGGGGGGGCGAAGGTAGAAAAATTGTTTTTT.